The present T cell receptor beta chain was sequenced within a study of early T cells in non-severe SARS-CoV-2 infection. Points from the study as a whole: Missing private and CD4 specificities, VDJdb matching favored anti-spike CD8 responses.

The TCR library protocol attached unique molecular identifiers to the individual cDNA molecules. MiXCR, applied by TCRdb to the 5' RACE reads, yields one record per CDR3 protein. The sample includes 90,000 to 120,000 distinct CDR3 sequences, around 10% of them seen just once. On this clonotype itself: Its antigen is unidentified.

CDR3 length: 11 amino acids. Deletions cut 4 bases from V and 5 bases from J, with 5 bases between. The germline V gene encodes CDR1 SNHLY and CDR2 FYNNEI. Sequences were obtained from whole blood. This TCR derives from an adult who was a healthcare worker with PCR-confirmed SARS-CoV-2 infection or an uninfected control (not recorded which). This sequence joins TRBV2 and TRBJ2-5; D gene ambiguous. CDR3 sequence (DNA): TGTGCCAGCAGTGCCGTCGAGACCCAGTACTTC. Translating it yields CASSAVETQYF. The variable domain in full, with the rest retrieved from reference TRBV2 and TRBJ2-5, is EPEVTQTPSHQVTQMGQEVILRCVPISNHLYFYWYRQILGQKVEFLVSFYNNEISEKSEIFDDQFSVERPDGSNFTLKIRSTKLEDSAMYFCASSAVETQYFGPGTRLLVL.